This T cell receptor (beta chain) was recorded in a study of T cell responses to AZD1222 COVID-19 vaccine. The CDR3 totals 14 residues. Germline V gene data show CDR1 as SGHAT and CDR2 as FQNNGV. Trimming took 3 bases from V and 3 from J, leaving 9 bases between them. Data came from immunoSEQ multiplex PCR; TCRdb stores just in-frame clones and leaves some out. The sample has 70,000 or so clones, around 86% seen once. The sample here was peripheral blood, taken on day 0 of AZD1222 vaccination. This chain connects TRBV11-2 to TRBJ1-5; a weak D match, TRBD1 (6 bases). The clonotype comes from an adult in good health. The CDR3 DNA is TGTGCCAGCAGCTTGCGGGACACCAATCAGCCCCAGCATTTT. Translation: CASSLRDTNQPQHF.